The rows below give T cell receptor beta chains drawn from one sample of a study of OX40 agonist ivuxolimab in advanced cancers. Assay used: immunoSEQ multiplex PCR; TCRdb lists only in-frame clones, some missing. The sample lists tens of thousands of clones, approximately 84% occurring once. The material sequenced was CD4+ or CD8+ T cells sorted from blood, taken in a trial of the OX40 agonist ivuxolimab. The receptor source for this set is an adult with an advanced solid tumor such as melanoma, head and neck, liver or kidney cancer. CDR3s include the opening cysteine and the closing phenylalanine or tryptophan. The order of the fields is J gene, V gene, CDR3 protein.

TRBJ2-7,TRBV23-1,CASSRRPGAREQYF
TRBJ2-2,TRBV7-6,CASSLGQENTGELFF
TRBJ2-2,TRBV2,CASSPTPGSGELFF
TRBJ1-1,TRBV20-1,CSSQVNTEAFF
TRBJ2-5,TRBV27,CASAGTGGTQYF
TRBJ2-2,TRBV5-1,CASSLGTPPRELFF
TRBJ1-3,TRBV19,CASSVRTTGRGNTIYF
TRBJ2-3,TRBV7-2,CASSSNVADTQYF
TRBJ1-4,TRBV7-9,CASSYSGGGDEKLFF
TRBJ2-7,TRBV6-1,CASSRTYEQYF
TRBJ1-2,TRBV7-6,CASSLVGTTNGYTF
TRBJ1-3,TRBV7-2,CASSPDRNTIYF
TRBJ2-3,TRBV18,CASSPNMPQGSDTQYF
TRBJ1-6,TRBV4-2,CASSQDLQSYNSPLHF
TRBJ2-2,TRBV9,CASSVGTVNTGELFF
TRBJ2-3,TRBV2,CASTRAQLTDTQYF
TRBJ1-2,TRBV7-2,CASSLVWALSYGYTF
TRBJ2-7,TRBV7-9,CASSAQELHEQYF
TRBJ1-4,TRBV28,CASSLEGARSNEKLFF
TRBJ1-2,TRBV5-6,CASSSRDPYPYGYTF
TRBJ1-1,TRBV5-4,CASRSTGAGTEAFF
TRBJ2-3,TRBV4-1,CASSPIRDWDTSTDTQYF
TRBJ1-1,TRBV28,CASSPRAYTEAFF
TRBJ2-2,TRBV19,CASTLRGLAGGQTTGELFF
TRBJ1-4,TRBV9,CASSASVTNEKLFF
TRBJ2-2,TRBV28,CASSPGTENTGELFF
TRBJ2-7,TRBV28,CASSLDTPYEQYF
TRBJ2-1,TRBV5-8,CASSFGTSSYNEQFF
TRBJ1-5,TRBV5-1,CASSMTGVENQPQHF
TRBJ1-1,TRBV19,CASRRQLEAFF
TRBJ2-5,TRBV9,CASTIGNRGGQETQYF
TRBJ2-2,TRBV19,CASSQGLMNTGELFF
TRBJ1-2,TRBV6-1,CASSEIWAPGDYGYTF
TRBJ2-5,TRBV5-4,CASSLWTRETQYF
TRBJ1-3,TRBV4-3,CASSQDVGRNTIYF
TRBJ2-6,TRBV14,CASSYFSKGAGGANVLTF
TRBJ2-4,TRBV6-5,CASTTGTASNIQYF
TRBJ1-1,TRBV28,CASSLRGKAFF
TRBJ1-6,TRBV5-1,CASSLYSSGDRATSPLHF
TRBJ1-1,TRBV28,CASSLEGASEAFF
TRBJ2-5,TRBV28,CASSFEETQYF
TRBJ1-4,TRBV4-3,CASSQEGWDNEKLFF
TRBJ1-1,TRBV18,CASSPPRQGLIAEAFF